These 3 T cell receptor beta chains share one sample of origin, sequenced in a study of cytomegalovirus exposure and HLA in healthy donors. The PCR contained 60 Vbeta and 13 Jbeta primers. Some clones are missing from TCRdb's copy, which holds only in-frame ones; the method was immunoSEQ multiplex PCR. The repertoire holds approximately 80,000 clones, with roughly 61% as singletons. What was sequenced was PBMCs. The receptors originated from a woman aged 40 to 50 in good health and CMV-seropositive.

The chain couples TRBV6-6 to TRBJ1-2, with 9 bases lining up with TRBD1. The CDR3 loop spans 14 amino acids. V was pared by 8 bases and J by 4 bases, with 8 bases of the junction left unmatched. The germline gives CDR1 MNHNY, CDR2 SVGAGI (reference sequence). The CDR3 sequence is CASEDRGWVYGYTF. The CDR3 DNA reads as TGTGCCAGCGAGGACAGGGGATGGGTCTATGGCTACACCTTC.

The V gene is TRBV7-2, the J gene TRBJ2-3; D perhaps matches TRBD1 (5 bases). This CDR3 is 14 amino acids long. Germline V lookup: CDR1 SGHTA, CDR2 FQGNSA. The germline V and J ends were trimmed by 0 bases and 5 bases, with 9 bases remaining between them. This chain's CDR3 is CASSLAPGLDTQYF. The CDR3 nucleotides are TGTGCCAGCAGCTTAGCTCCAGGGCTAGATACGCAGTATTTT.

This clone has more than one count but fewer than ten. This chain joins TRBV2 and TRBJ1-5, with D possibly matching TRBD1 (6 bases). This CDR3 is built from 18 residues. The ends were cut back, 6 bases at V and 0 bases at J, with 21 bases in the middle. Per germline, CDR1 SNHLY and CDR2 FYNNEI. The CDR3 region has the DNA TGTGCCAGCAGGAAAGGCCAGGGGACCCGTTATAGCAATCAGCCCCAGCATTTT. It codes for CASRKGQGTRYSNQPQHF.